Below, 27 T cell receptor beta chains from the same sample are listed, as sequenced in a study of blood T cell repertoires in COVID-19. The method was immunoSEQ multiplex PCR; TCRdb's version includes in-frame clones alone and lacks a portion of them. This sample has under 500,000 clones, with about 85% found just once. Input material: PBMCs or T cells enriched from blood (not recorded which). These receptors all come from a woman under 30 with acute COVID-19.

V usage is TRBV7-9 and J usage is TRBJ1-2; TRBD1 matches at 7 bases. This CDR3 comprises 15 residues. Unmatched junction bases numbered 12, after V lost 5 bases and J lost 6 bases. Germline V gene lookup returns CDR1 SEHNR and CDR2 FQNEAQ (reference sequence). The CDR3 reads CASSKPRTGPDGYTF. CDR3 bases: TGTGCCAGCAGCAAACCCAGGACAGGTCCTGATGGCTACACCTTC.

This chain links TRBV5-6 with TRBJ1-2, with 9 bases that match TRBD1. CDR3 length: 17 residues. Trimming took 0 bases from V and 4 from J; bases not matched to a gene: 10. Germline CDR1 SGHDT, CDR2 YYEEEE. This chain's CDR3 is CASSLETGGGSVYGYTF. The DNA for the CDR3 is TGTGCCAGCAGCTTGGAGACAGGGGGAGGCTCAGTCTATGGCTACACCTTC.

The V call is TRBV28, the J call TRBJ1-6; 9 bases are a match to TRBD1. This CDR3 is built from 14 residues. V was clipped by 6 bases and J by 5 bases; unmatched bases: 2. Germline V gene data show CDR1 as MDHEN and CDR2 as SYDVKM. The CDR3: CASSDRGDNSPLHF. The CDR3 bases are TGTGCCAGCAGCGACAGGGGGGATAATTCACCCCTCCACTTT.

The CDR3 here is CASSVEGTTSSYNEQFF. The CDR3 nucleotides are TGTGCCAGCAGCGTAGAGGGAACGACTAGCTCCTACAATGAGCAGTTCTTC. This chain connects TRBV9 to TRBJ2-1; a possible D gene is TRBD2 (6 bases). Germline CDR1 and CDR2: SGDLS and YYNGEE. The CDR3 totals 17 residues. Trimming stripped 0 bases from V and 0 bases from J, with 13 bases between. Variable domain in full (rest from reference TRBV9 and TRBJ2-1): DSGVTQTPKHLITATGQRVTLRCSPRSGDLSVYWYQQSLDQGLQFLIQYYNGEERAKGNILERFSAQQFPDLHSELNLSSLELGDSALYFCASSVEGTTSSYNEQFFGPGTRLTVL.

The chain couples TRBV7-8 to TRBJ1-2, with 9 bases fitting TRBD1. This CDR3 comprises 14 residues. V shed 3 bases and J 8 bases; nucleotides not matched to a gene: 7. From germline, CDR1 is SGHVS and CDR2 FQNEAQ. CDR3 in amino acids: CASSLAGTGFGYTF. The DNA for the CDR3 is TGTGCCAGCAGCTTGGCCGGGACAGGGTTCGGCTACACCTTC.

This chain links TRBV6-1 with TRBJ2-7; D is perhaps TRBD2 (5 bases). Germline V CDR1 and CDR2: MNHNS, SASEGT. V was cut by 1 base and J by 2 bases, with 27 bases left in between. This CDR3 has 20 amino acids. The DNA for the CDR3 is TGTGCCAGCAGTGAAGTAGAGAGGGTCCAAGTCGGTTTAAACCCCTACGAGCAGTACTTC. This gives the protein CASSEVERVQVGLNPYEQYF.

This clone was found once. J is TRBJ1-1 and V is TRBV27; D unclear. The V end was cut by 8 bases, the J end by 5 bases, with 15 bases between. Germline assignment: CDR1 MNHEY and CDR2 SMNVEV (reference sequence). The length of the CDR3 is 13 residues. The CDR3 sequence: CASSLEGWTEAFF. In nucleotides, the CDR3 is TGTGCCAGCTCCTTGGAGGGTTGGACTGAAGCTTTCTTT.

The chain has TRBV30 and TRBJ1-5; D is undetermined. The germline V and J ends were trimmed by 3 bases and 1 base, with 10 bases remaining between them. The germline V gene has CDR1 GTSNPN and CDR2 SVGIG (reference sequence). CDR3 length: 14 residues. This chain's CDR3 is CAWRPPGSNQPQHF. Written as DNA, the CDR3 is TGTGCCTGGAGACCTCCGGGGAGCAATCAGCCCCAGCATTTT.

In this sample, this clone turned up a few times. The rearrangement links TRBV27 to TRBJ2-7; perhaps TRBD1 as D (5 bases). The CDR3 contains 15 residues. Germline-derived CDR1 and CDR2 are MNHEY and SMNVEV (reference sequence). V lost 9 bases and J 6 bases, leaving 24 bases between the germline ends. The CDR3 region is CASRLHDSTVGEQYF. The CDR3 bases are TGTGCCAGTAGATTACACGACAGTACGGTAGGCGAGCAGTACTTC.

This clone has more than one count but fewer than ten. The chain has TRBV20-1 and TRBJ1-3, with unresolved D. CDR3 length: 13 residues. Between the trimmed V and J ends, which lost 3 bases and 0 bases, there was a span of 6 bases. Germline V gene data show CDR1 as DFQATT and CDR2 as SNEGSKA (reference sequence). The CDR3 spells CSASLSSGNTIYF. CDR3 DNA: TGCAGTGCTAGTCTGTCCTCTGGAAACACCATATATTTT.

This sequence joins TRBV29-1 and TRBJ2-7, with D tentatively TRBD1 (7 bases). Trimming cost V 3 bases and J 3 bases, with 12 bases left between them. The CDR3 is 13 residues long. Looked up from germline, CDR1 is SQVTM and CDR2 is ANQGSEA. The CDR3 DNA reads TGCAGCGTTGATCCAGGGGGGTACTACGAGCAGTACTTC. As protein: CSVDPGGYYEQYF.

The V and J genes are TRBV9 and TRBJ2-2, with TRBD2 as a possible D gene (7 bases). V shed 4 bases and J shed 2 bases, with 21 bases lying between them. The CDR3 covers 18 residues. The V gene's germline CDR1 is SGDLS and CDR2 YYNGEE. CDR3 protein: CASSLAGGGGLNTGELFF. The CDR3 DNA reads as TGTGCCAGCAGCCTAGCTGGGGGCGGGGGATTAAACACCGGGGAGCTGTTTTTT.

V usage is TRBV19 and J usage is TRBJ1-4; 7 bases fit TRBD1. The CDR3 consists of 13 residues. The V gene end was trimmed by 8 bases and the J gene end by 8 bases; junction bases not matched to a gene: 8. Germline CDR1 LNHDA, CDR2 SQIVND (reference sequence). The CDR3 loop reads CASCEGAREKLFF. As DNA, the CDR3 is TGTGCCAGTTGTGAGGGGGCACGGGAAAAACTGTTTTTT.

The chain employs TRBV5-4 and TRBJ2-5; 11 bases fit TRBD1. The V gene's germline CDR1 is SGHNT and CDR2 YYREEE (reference sequence). CDR3 size: 20 residues. V lost 5 bases to trimming and J lost 3 bases; unmatched junction nucleotides: 21. The CDR3 nucleotides are TGTGCCAGCAGTTTAGGGGACAGGGGGATCTTGGGGAGAATAAAAGAGACCCAGTACTTC. Translation gives CASSLGDRGILGRIKETQYF.

J is TRBJ1-6 and V is TRBV27; D uncertain. CDR3 length: 13 residues. The germline V and J ends were trimmed by 4 bases and 7 bases, with 8 bases remaining between them. Germline CDR1 reads MNHEY; CDR2 reads SMNVEV (reference sequence). CDR3 amino acids: CASSYSQNSPLHF. The CDR3 region has the DNA TGTGCCAGCAGTTACAGCCAAAATTCACCCCTCCACTTT.

V and J are TRBV6-5 and TRBJ1-5; 7 positions agree with TRBD1. CDR1 is MNHEY, CDR2 SVGAGI, per germline. The CDR3 totals 15 residues. V gave up 5 bases and J gave up 4 bases; unmatched junction bases: 8. CDR3: CASSPRTGPNQPQHF. Written as DNA, the CDR3 is TGTGCCAGCAGTCCCCGGACAGGCCCTAATCAGCCCCAGCATTTT.

This clone showed up just once. This chain uses TRBV7-9 with TRBJ2-3; D is possibly TRBD2 (6 bases). Trimming cost V 5 bases and J 0 bases, with 12 bases left between them. Germline lookup yields CDR1 SEHNR and CDR2 FQNEAQ (reference sequence). The CDR3 has 15 residues. Here the CDR3 reads CASSQPAGSTDTQYF. The CDR3 DNA follows: TGTGCCAGCAGCCAACCAGCGGGCAGCACAGATACGCAGTATTTT.

The chain couples TRBV28 to TRBJ1-2; 8 positions match TRBD1. V dropped 3 bases and J dropped 2; count of bases not matched to a gene: 11. The CDR3 consists of 17 residues. Germline CDR1 is MDHEN and CDR2 is SYDVKM. CDR3 DNA sequence: TGTGCCAGCAGTTTTATAACCCCGGACAGGGCAAACTATGGCTACACCTTC. It specifies CASSFITPDRANYGYTF.

The rearrangement uses TRBV6-5 and TRBJ1-2, with D possibly being TRBD1 (6 bases). The CDR3 loop spans 14 amino acids. V was pared by 0 bases and J by 8 bases, with 13 bases between. Germline-derived CDR1 and CDR2 are MNHEY and SVGAGI. The CDR3 DNA is TGTGCCAGCAGTTACTCGCAGGGAGGGGGGGGCTACACCTTC. It yields the protein CASSYSQGGGGYTF.

V is TRBV3-1 (or the pseudogene TRBV3-2) and J is TRBJ2-1; 10 positions agree with TRBD1. Germline CDR1 reads LGHDT; CDR2 reads YNNKEL (reference sequence). This CDR3 is 17 amino acids long. Trimming cost V 0 bases and J 8 bases; bases outside gene matches: 10. The CDR3: CASSQEVTTGGGDEQFF. The CDR3 bases are TGTGCCAGCAGCCAAGAGGTGACGACAGGGGGCGGGGATGAGCAGTTCTTC.

The J gene is TRBJ2-3, the V gene TRBV19, with TRBD2 matching 11 bases. The germline gives CDR1 LNHDA, CDR2 SQIVND (reference sequence). The V gene end was trimmed by 7 bases and the J gene end by 0 bases; junction bases not matched to a gene: 3. The CDR3 sequence is 15 residues long. CDR3 nucleotide sequence: TGTGCCAGTAAAAGGACTAGCGGGAGCACAGATACGCAGTATTTT. Translated: CASKRTSGSTDTQYF.

The rearrangement joins TRBV18 to TRBJ2-5; 11 bases are a match to TRBD2. This CDR3 comprises 15 residues. The V and J ends lost 4 bases and 2 bases, in that order; junction bases with no gene match: 3. CDR1 KGHSH and CDR2 LQKENI come from the germline V gene. The CDR3 loop reads CASSLTSGAQETQYF. In DNA, the CDR3 is TGTGCCAGCTCACTGACTAGCGGGGCACAAGAGACCCAGTACTTC.

This clone was observed a few times. The chain combines TRBV6-1 with TRBJ1-6; D may be TRBD1 (5 bases). The CDR3 extends over 17 amino acids. With 2 bases removed from V and 6 bases from J, the gap between germline ends came to 17 bases. Germline V gives CDR1 MNHNS, CDR2 SASEGT. CDR3 in amino acids: CASSETQGSFSNSPLHF. For the CDR3, the DNA is TGTGCCAGCAGTGAAACCCAGGGCAGTTTCTCTAATTCACCCCTCCACTTT.

The chain has TRBV10-3 and TRBJ1-5; perhaps TRBD1 as D (6 bases). Germline V CDR1 and CDR2: ENHRY, SYGVKD. The CDR3 runs to 13 residues. V shed 4 bases and J shed 2 bases, with 6 bases lying between them. The DNA for the CDR3 is TGTGCCATCAGTGCAGGGGGCAATCAGCCCCAGCATTTT. This gives the protein CAISAGGNQPQHF.

V usage is TRBV3-1 (or the pseudogene TRBV3-2) and J usage is TRBJ1-2; D perhaps matches TRBD1 (6 bases). This CDR3 is 11 amino acids long. Trimming cost V 1 base and J 14 bases, with 11 bases left between them. Per the germline V gene, CDR1 is LGHDT and CDR2 is YNNKEL (reference sequence). The CDR3 spells CASSQGAGVTF. The CDR3 DNA is TGTGCCAGCAGCCAAGGGGCAGGGGTAACCTTC.

The chain carries TRBV28 and TRBJ1-2, with a tentative D call TRBD1 (6 bases). The V end lost 4 bases, the J end lost 3 bases, and 18 bases lay between the germline ends. This CDR3 is built from 16 residues. CDR1 is MDHEN and CDR2 is SYDVKM in the germline V gene. The CDR3 sequence: CASSSSAGGGYYGYTF. DNA of the CDR3: TGTGCCAGCAGTTCCTCAGCGGGGGGCGGGTACTATGGCTACACCTTC.

This clone was found once. This chain connects TRBV12-3 or TRBV12-4 to TRBJ1-1, with TRBD1 as a possible D gene (5 bases). The V end lost 3 bases, the J end lost 10 bases, and 9 bases lay between the germline ends. This CDR3 contains 11 residues. The CDR3 region is CASSFTGGAFF. The CDR3 nucleotides read TGTGCCAGCAGTTTCACAGGCGGAGCTTTCTTT.